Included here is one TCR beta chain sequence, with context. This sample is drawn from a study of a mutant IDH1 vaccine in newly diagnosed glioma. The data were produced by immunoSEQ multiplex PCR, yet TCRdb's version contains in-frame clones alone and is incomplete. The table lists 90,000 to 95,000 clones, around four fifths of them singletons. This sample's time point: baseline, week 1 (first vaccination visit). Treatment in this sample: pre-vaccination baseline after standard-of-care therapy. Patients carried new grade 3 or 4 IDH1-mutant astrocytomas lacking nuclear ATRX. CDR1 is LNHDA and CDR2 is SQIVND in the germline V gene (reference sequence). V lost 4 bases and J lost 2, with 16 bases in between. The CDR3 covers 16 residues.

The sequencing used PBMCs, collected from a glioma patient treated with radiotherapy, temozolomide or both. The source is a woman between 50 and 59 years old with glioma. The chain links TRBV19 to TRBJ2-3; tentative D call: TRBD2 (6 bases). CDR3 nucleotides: TGTGCCAGTAGTACTCCCGGGACTGGCAACACAGATACGCAGTATTTT. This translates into CASSTPGTGNTDTQYF.